The TCR beta chain described here comes from a study of shared clonotypes between healthy human individuals. Study information: Per donor, CD8 memory used one plate, CD8 naive used two, CD4 memory used three and CD4 naive used three.

The V end lost 4 bases, the J end lost 4 bases, and 14 bases lay between the germline ends. Germline CDR1 SGHRS, CDR2 YFSETQ. The CDR3 covers 14 residues. Terminally differentiated effector memory CD45RA+ cells were left out of the naive CD8 fraction, which was CD45RO-negative and positively selected for CCR7. The protocol was immunoSEQ multiplex PCR, while the TCRdb copy is restricted to in-frame clones and leaves out a portion. The profile shows roughly 2,000,000 clones, over 85% of them singletons. Sample: naive CD8+ T cells sorted from blood. The origin of this receptor is a young man in good health. This chain connects TRBV5-1 to TRBJ2-5; D may be TRBD2 (6 bases). The CDR3 loop reads CASSPRGNGETQYF. The CDR3 DNA sequence: TGCGCCAGCAGCCCCCGGGGGAATGGAGAGACCCAGTACTTC.